This T cell receptor beta chain was captured in a study of T cell clusters in autoimmune cytopenias. In the case of this clonotype: No antigen is known for it.

Multiplex touch-down PCR amplified TRB using TRB-A and TRB-B pools in one tube. TCRdb reprocessed the multiplex PCR reads; each CDR3 protein has one entry and no DNA is given. This sample's table has nearly 9,000 distinct CDR3 sequences. Study conclusions and caveats: Comparing secondary cytopenia with chronic lymphocytic leukemia showed no cluster-lack signature, apparently masked by lymphoma repertoire. Active autoimmune hepatitis patients had roughly 3-fold fewer exclusive TRB clusters than healthy donors.

Looked up from germline, CDR1 is DFQATT and CDR2 is SNEGSKA (reference sequence). The CDR3 is 13 amino acids. Roughly 38,000 genome equivalents of blood DNA were amplified for TRB. V and J are TRBV20-1 and TRBJ1-1. This TCR was recovered from a human donor with an autoimmune cytopenia or autoimmune hepatitis (not recorded which). The sample taken for sequencing was peripheral blood. The CDR3 protein is CSASRSWDTEAFF.